The T cell receptor beta chain described here comes from a study of blood T cells in healthy people across ages. Primed by a sample-barcoded 5' primer and a J-beta primer mix, a second PCR proceeded for 7 to 11 cycles. TCRdb reprocessed the 5' RACE reads via MiXCR and lists one record per CDR3 protein. This repertoire shows 750,000 to 850,000 distinct CDR3 sequences, roughly 25% found once; its top ten account for 3.7%. This CDR3 spans 11 amino acids. Deletions cut 4 bases from V and 11 bases from J, with 8 bases between. Germline values: CDR1 MNHEY, CDR2 SVGAGI. This clonotype came up a few times. The sample was also reused in another study, on T cells of mothers and their children. This second report adds: Biologically related mothers and children overlapped slightly more than unrelated pairs, a non-significant difference.

The receptor was derived from a boy aged 5-17 years in good health. The chain couples TRBV6-5 to TRBJ1-4; TRBD1 is a possible D gene (6 bases). Sequencing used blood. The chain's CDR3 is CASSFGQKLFF. The CDR3 DNA sequence: TGTGCCAGCAGTTTCGGACAGAAACTGTTTTTT.